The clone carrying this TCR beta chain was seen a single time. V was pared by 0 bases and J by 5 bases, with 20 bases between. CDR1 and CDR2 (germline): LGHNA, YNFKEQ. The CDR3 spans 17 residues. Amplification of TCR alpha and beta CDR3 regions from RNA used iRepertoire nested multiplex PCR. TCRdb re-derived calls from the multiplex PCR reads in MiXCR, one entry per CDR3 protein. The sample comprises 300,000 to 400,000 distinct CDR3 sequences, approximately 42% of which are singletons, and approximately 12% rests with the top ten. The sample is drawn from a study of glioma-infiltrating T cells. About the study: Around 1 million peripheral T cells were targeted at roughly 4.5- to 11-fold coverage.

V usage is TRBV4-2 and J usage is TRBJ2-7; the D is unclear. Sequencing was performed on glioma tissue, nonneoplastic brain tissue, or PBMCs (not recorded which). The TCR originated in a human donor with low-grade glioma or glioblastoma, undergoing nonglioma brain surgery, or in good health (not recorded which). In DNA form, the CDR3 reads TGTGCCAGCAGCCAAGACGGGCTTAGCTGGGGTTTCAACGAGCAGTACTTC. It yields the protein CASSQDGLSWGFNEQYF.